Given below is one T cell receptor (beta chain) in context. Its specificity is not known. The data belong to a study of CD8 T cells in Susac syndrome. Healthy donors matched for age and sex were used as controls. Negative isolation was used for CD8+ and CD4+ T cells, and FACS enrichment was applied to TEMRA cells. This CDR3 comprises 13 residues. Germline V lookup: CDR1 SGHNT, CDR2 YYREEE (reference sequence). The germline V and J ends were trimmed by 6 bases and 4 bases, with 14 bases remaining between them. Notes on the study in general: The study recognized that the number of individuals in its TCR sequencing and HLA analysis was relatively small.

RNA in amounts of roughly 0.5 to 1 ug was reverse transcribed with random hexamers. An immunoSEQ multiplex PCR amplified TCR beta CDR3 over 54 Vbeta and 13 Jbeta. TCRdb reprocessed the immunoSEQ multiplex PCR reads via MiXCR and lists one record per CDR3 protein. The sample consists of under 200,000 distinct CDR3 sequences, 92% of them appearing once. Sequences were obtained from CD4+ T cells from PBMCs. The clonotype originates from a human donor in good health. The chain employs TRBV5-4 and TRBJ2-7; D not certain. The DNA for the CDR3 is TGTGCCAGCACCTTAATGGACGGTTACGAGCAGTACTTC. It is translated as CASTLMDGYEQYF.